This T cell receptor beta chain was observed in a study of PD-1 blockade in classical Hodgkin lymphoma. Overall study context: Nivolumab 3 mg/kg was given intravenously every 2 weeks.

Each patient relapsed following autologous stem cell transplantation, and prior brentuximab vedotin exposure differed. Best responses fell into complete response, partial response or progressive disease. Concerning this clone itself: Its antigen is currently unknown.

Sequenced by immunoSEQ multiplex PCR; TCRdb stores in-frame clones only, minus some. The table shows about 20,000 clones, with roughly 84% occurring only once. Findings and limits, study-wide: Newly diagnosed patients were reported to start with lower TCR diversity than healthy donors.

The sequences come from peripheral blood mononuclear cells (PBMCs), collected at baseline. This clonotype was obtained from a human donor with classical Hodgkin lymphoma.

CDR3 sequence: CASSPTGVETQYF. The CDR3 DNA follows: TGTGCCAGCAGCCCGACGGGTGTGGAGACCCAGTACTTC. The rearrangement links TRBV5-6 to TRBJ2-5; D gene uncertain. This CDR3 contains 13 residues. V was cut by 4 bases and J by 5 bases, with 12 bases left in between. Germline-derived CDR1 and CDR2 are SGHDT and YYEEEE.